One T cell receptor (beta chain) is described in this entry. The germline V gene encodes CDR1 LGHNA and CDR2 YSLEER. With V trimmed by 1 base and J by 4 bases, 6 bases remained unmatched. This CDR3 is 15 amino acids long. Original analysis: For nucleated cells, counts were estimated from reference gene primer amplification. The protocol was immunoSEQ multiplex PCR, while the TCRdb copy is restricted to in-frame clones and leaves out a portion. V and J calls and clone size come straight from that table; D and trimming were deduced from the DNA. Of some 40,000 clones listed, 60% to 80% are singletons. The sample belongs to a study of blood T cell repertoires in COVID-19. Study-level information: Acute and convalescent COVID-19 samples came from the United States, Italy and Spain.

The chain uses TRBV4-3 and TRBJ1-1; TRBD1 matches at 7 bases. The receptor's source is a man aged 65 to 79 with acute or convalescent COVID-19. Sequenced: peripheral blood. CDR3 loop: CASSQVEAGGTEAFF. The CDR3 DNA follows: TGCGCCAGCAGCCAAGTGGAGGCAGGGGGCACTGAAGCTTTCTTT.